This T cell receptor beta chain was observed in a study of shared clonotypes between healthy human individuals. Study context: There were three CD4 naive, three CD4 memory, two CD8 naive and one CD8 memory plates per donor.

Whole-study results and caveats: Compared with memory subsets, naive subsets generally had larger estimated richness.

Some clones are missing from TCRdb's copy, which holds only in-frame ones; the method was immunoSEQ multiplex PCR. The sample holds 2 million to 2.5 million clones, almost 96% seen once. Concerning this clone: Its target is not known.

The specimen sequenced was naive CD4+ T cells sorted from blood. Subset meaning: CD45RA+ positively selected. The sequence derives from a man aged 18 to 35 in good health.

Written as DNA, the CDR3 is TGTGCTAGTACCGGAAGGGTGAATCAGCCCCAGCATTTT. Amino acids: CASTGRVNQPQHF. This chain joins TRBV12-5 and TRBJ1-5; D call uncertain. The CDR3 contains 13 residues. Germline V lookup: CDR1 LGHNT, CDR2 FRNRAP. V was shortened by 8 bases and J by 4 bases, with 12 bases between the two germline ends. The full variable domain, completed using reference TRBV12-5 and TRBJ1-5, is DARVTQTPRHKVTEMGQEVTMRCQPILGHNTVFWYRQTMMQGLELLAYFRNRAPLDDSGMPKDRFSAEMPDATLATLKIQPSEPRDSAVYFCASTGRVNQPQHFGDGTRLSIL.